This passage covers 23 T cell receptor beta chains from one sample sequenced in a study of blood T cell repertoires in COVID-19. TCRdb's table, derived via immunoSEQ multiplex PCR, lists solely in-frame clones and lacks some. The sample consists of over 55,000 clones, more than 75% of them appearing once. Sequencing was carried out using peripheral blood. These receptors all stem from a man between 45 and 60 years old with active COVID-19.

The gene calls are TRBV6-2 or TRBV6-3 and TRBJ2-5; D is possibly TRBD2 (6 bases). The CDR3 is 13 residues long. The V and J ends lost 7 bases and 6 bases respectively, with 15 bases between them. Germline V gene data show CDR1 as MNHEY and CDR2 as SVGEGT. The CDR3, as DNA: TGTGCCAGCACCCCCGGGACTCTGAAGACCCAGTACTTC. Its translation is CASTPGTLKTQYF.

This clone is categorized as medium-sized. This chain links TRBV9 with TRBJ2-5, with TRBD2 as a possible D gene (5 bases). The V gene's germline CDR1 is SGDLS and CDR2 YYNGEE. The CDR3 has 15 residues. V gave up 5 bases and J gave up 2 bases, with 16 bases separating them. The CDR3 sequence: CASSRGSWLQETQYF. CDR3 sequence (DNA): TGTGCCAGCAGTAGAGGGAGTTGGTTACAAGAGACCCAGTACTTC.

V gene TRBV28 combines with J gene TRBJ2-2; D may be TRBD1 (6 bases). The CDR3 runs 15 residues. The V gene's germline CDR1 is MDHEN and CDR2 SYDVKM. The V gene lost 5 bases and the J gene lost 6 bases, with 16 bases spanning the gap. CDR3 DNA sequence: TGTGCCAGCAGTCTATATCGGACAGTAGCCGGGGAGCTGTTTTTT. Translation: CASSLYRTVAGELFF.

The V gene is TRBV5-1, the J gene TRBJ2-1; 13 bases match TRBD2. The germline gives CDR1 SGHRS, CDR2 YFSETQ. The CDR3 is 15 amino acids. Trimming at V came to 8 bases and at J to 5 bases, leaving 7 bases not matched to a gene. The CDR3 bases are TGCGCCAGTACGACTAGCGGGGGGCTAGACAATGAGCAGTTCTTC. It translates to CASTTSGGLDNEQFF.

V gene TRBV4-3 combines with J gene TRBJ2-1; TRBD2 matches 8 bases. Germline lookup yields CDR1 LGHNA and CDR2 YSLEER. This CDR3 is 19 amino acids long. V lost 0 bases and J lost 4; bases outside the gene matches: 14. The CDR3 DNA reads TGCGCCAGCAGCCAAGATAGGTCCCTACTAGCGGATTATTACAATGAGCAGTTCTTC. This translates into CASSQDRSLLADYYNEQFF.

The chain couples TRBV9 to TRBJ2-5; 13 nucleotides align to TRBD2. Looked up from germline, CDR1 is SGDLS and CDR2 is YYNGEE. J gave up 5 bases and V 0 bases, and 7 bases lay outside the gene matches. The CDR3 totals 17 residues. CDR3 protein: CASSVGLSTSGGETQYF. The CDR3 nucleotides are TGTGCCAGCAGCGTAGGGCTTTCGACTAGCGGGGGGGAGACCCAGTACTTC.

The chain carries TRBV6-2 or TRBV6-3 and TRBJ2-1, with D maybe TRBD1 (7 bases). Germline-derived CDR1 and CDR2 are MNHEY and SVGEGT. V lost 4 bases and J lost 6, with 16 bases in between. The CDR3 extends over 15 amino acids. The CDR3 region has the DNA TGTGCCAGCAGTTTCAGGGGGGCCAGCACCAATGAGCAGTTCTTC. Translation gives CASSFRGASTNEQFF.

V is TRBV5-1 and J is TRBJ2-2; 8 bases agree with TRBD2. This CDR3 is 16 amino acids long. Per the germline V gene, CDR1 is SGHRS and CDR2 is YFSETQ. V lost 3 bases and J lost 6; bases outside the gene matches: 10. The CDR3 loop is CASSSRDGGAAGELFF. In nucleotides, the CDR3 is TGCGCCAGCAGCTCCCGGGACGGGGGGGCCGCCGGGGAGCTGTTTTTT. Full variable domain (remainder filled in from reference TRBV5-1 and TRBJ2-2): KAGVTQTPRYLIKTRGQQVTLSCSPISGHRSVSWYQQTPGQGLQFLFEYFSETQRNKGNFPGRFSGRQFSNSRSEMNVSTLELGDSALYLCASSSRDGGAAGELFFGEGSRLTVL.

The chain has TRBV4-3 and TRBJ2-3; perhaps TRBD1 as D (6 bases). Deletions cut 1 base from V and 3 bases from J, with 11 bases between. There are 15 residues in the CDR3. CDR1 LGHNA and CDR2 YSLEER come from the germline V gene. CDR3 protein: CASSQVGQRTDTQYF. The CDR3 DNA is TGCGCCAGCAGCCAAGTCGGACAGCGAACAGATACGCAGTATTTT.

This rearrangement joins TRBV11-3 to TRBJ2-1; 7 positions agree with TRBD2. CDR1 is SGHNT, CDR2 YENEEA, per germline. The CDR3 covers 15 residues. The V and J ends lost 2 bases and 7 bases, in that order; junction bases with no gene match: 8. In nucleotides, the CDR3 is TGTGCCAGCAGCTTAAGCGGGGTAGGGTGGAATGAGCAGTTCTTC. It codes for CASSLSGVGWNEQFF.

The V and J genes are TRBV5-4 and TRBJ1-1; D perhaps matches TRBD1 (5 bases). V lost 2 bases to trimming and J lost 6 bases, with 11 bases between them. CDR1 SGHNT and CDR2 YYREEE come from the germline V gene (reference sequence). The CDR3 covers 13 residues. In nucleotides, the CDR3 is TGTGCCAGCAGCTTAACCAGGGAATCTGAAGCTTTCTTT. Its protein product is CASSLTRESEAFF.

This chain uses TRBV7-9 with TRBJ2-2; D is possibly TRBD2 (6 bases). Germline CDR1 and CDR2: SEHNR and FQNEAQ (reference sequence). This CDR3 comprises 14 residues. V shed 7 bases and J shed 2 bases, with 11 bases lying between them. CDR3 DNA sequence: TGTGCCAGCAAATCTAGCGTTAACACCGGGGAGCTGTTTTTT. Its translation: CASKSSVNTGELFF.

V is TRBV6-2 or TRBV6-3 and J is TRBJ2-2; D is perhaps TRBD2 (7 bases). Germline V gene sequence: CDR1 MNHEY, CDR2 SVGEGT. Trimming shortened V by 2 bases and J by 3 bases, and 13 bases separated the two germline ends. The CDR3 covers 16 residues. This chain's CDR3 is CASSYGQRGDTGELFF. In DNA, the CDR3 is TGTGCCAGCAGTTACGGACAGCGGGGAGACACCGGGGAGCTGTTTTTT.

The chain uses TRBV4-3 and TRBJ2-4, with D perhaps matching TRBD1 (6 bases). Trimming removed 0 bases from V and 4 bases from J, with 13 bases in between. The germline CDR1 and CDR2 sequences are LGHNA and YSLEER. This CDR3 contains 16 residues. CDR3 sequence: CASSQDGQGPKNIQYF. DNA for the CDR3: TGCGCCAGCAGCCAAGATGGGCAGGGGCCGAAAAACATTCAGTACTTC.

About this clone: Its ends do not fully match the called genes, so a read error is possible. The genes are TRBV28 and TRBJ1-2; 7 bases agree with TRBD1. From germline, CDR1 is MDHEN and CDR2 SYDVKM. There are 13 residues in the CDR3. Here the CDR3 reads CAGSLTGTGGYTF. DNA for the CDR3: TGTGCCGGCAGCCTGACAGGGACGGGCGGCTACACCTTC.

The rearrangement uses TRBV6-2 or TRBV6-3 and TRBJ1-2, with 9 bases lining up with TRBD1. Germline lookup yields CDR1 MNHEY and CDR2 SVGEGT. The CDR3 covers 15 residues. The V and J ends lost 5 bases and 8 bases, in that order; junction bases with no gene match: 12. The CDR3 region has the DNA TGTGCCAGCAGTCGCCCCGGGACAGGGCAAGCGGGCTACACCTTC. It codes for CASSRPGTGQAGYTF.

V is TRBV10-3 and J is TRBJ1-5, with D possibly matching TRBD1 (6 bases). CDR1 is ENHRY, CDR2 SYGVKD, per germline. V gave up 3 bases and J gave up 3 bases, with 9 bases separating them. This CDR3 region has 14 residues. CDR3 in amino acids: CAISDVGANQPQHF. CDR3 sequence (DNA): TGTGCCATCAGTGATGTGGGGGCCAATCAGCCCCAGCATTTT.

V is TRBV5-4 and J is TRBJ2-5, with 11 bases fitting TRBD1. Germline V gene lookup returns CDR1 SGHNT and CDR2 YYREEE (reference sequence). J gave up 5 bases and V 2 bases, and 2 bases lay outside the gene matches. The CDR3 sequence is 14 residues long. This chain's CDR3 is CASSLGQGAETQYF. CDR3 DNA sequence: TGTGCCAGCAGCTTAGGACAGGGGGCCGAGACCCAGTACTTC.

The rearrangement joins TRBV6-2 or TRBV6-3 to TRBJ2-1, with D perhaps matching TRBD2 (6 bases). The germline V gene has CDR1 MNHEY and CDR2 SVGEGT. Trimming took off 0 bases at V and 3 bases at J, with 15 bases between the two ends. This CDR3 is built from 17 residues. CDR3 in amino acids: CASSYSERAIIYNEQFF. The CDR3 DNA follows: TGTGCCAGCAGTTACTCGGAGCGGGCTATCATCTACAATGAGCAGTTCTTC.

The chain combines TRBV9 with TRBJ2-5; 8 nucleotides agree with TRBD1. This CDR3 has 16 amino acids. Germline V gives CDR1 SGDLS, CDR2 YYNGEE. Trimming took 3 bases from V and 5 from J; bases not matched to a gene: 12. For the CDR3, the DNA is TGTGCCAGCAGCGGGAATCCGGGACAGGCAACGGAGACCCAGTACTTC. It translates to CASSGNPGQATETQYF. Complete variable domain (other parts from reference TRBV9 and TRBJ2-5): DSGVTQTPKHLITATGQRVTLRCSPRSGDLSVYWYQQSLDQGLQFLIQYYNGEERAKGNILERFSAQQFPDLHSELNLSSLELGDSALYFCASSGNPGQATETQYFGPGTRLLVL.

This chain uses TRBV5-4 with TRBJ1-4; the match to TRBD1 covers 8 bases. The CDR3 is made up of 15 amino acids. J lost 1 base, V lost 3 bases, and 2 bases had no gene match. Germline values: CDR1 SGHNT, CDR2 YYREEE (reference sequence). CDR3 DNA: TGTGCCAGCAGCTCGACAGGGGTAACTAATGAAAAACTGTTTTTT. Residues: CASSSTGVTNEKLFF.

The V call is TRBV11-2, the J call TRBJ1-2, with 9 bases matching TRBD1. V shed 5 bases and J 8 bases; nucleotides not matched to a gene: 9. The CDR3 covers 14 residues. Looked up from germline, CDR1 is SGHAT and CDR2 is FQNNGV. The CDR3 region has the DNA TGTGCCAGCAGCGAGTTCCGGGACAGGGACGGCTACACCTTC. Amino acids: CASSEFRDRDGYTF.

The V call is TRBV9, the J call TRBJ1-1; D gene ambiguous. V was cut by 3 bases and J by 1 base, with 13 bases left in between. Germline V gene sequence: CDR1 SGDLS, CDR2 YYNGEE. The CDR3 extends over 15 amino acids. The CDR3 nucleotides read TGTGCCAGCAGCGCCGGAGGTCAGTGGAACACTGAAGCTTTCTTT. This translates into CASSAGGQWNTEAFF.